The rows below give T cell receptor beta chains drawn from one sample of a study of blood T cell repertoires in COVID-19. Data came from immunoSEQ multiplex PCR; TCRdb stores just in-frame clones and leaves some out. Found here are about 160,000 clones, roughly 87% of them singletons; the top ten hold approximately 3.7%. Sequenced: PBMCs or T cells enriched from blood (not recorded which). The receptor set was obtained from a woman aged 40 to 55 who had been exposed to COVID-19. Both conserved end residues are part of each CDR3. D genes are given only for firm matches. A clone size is listed for some rows: how often the clone was seen (once, few, many), or a class if it is expanded.

d_gene | j_gene | abundance | v_gene | CDR3nt | CDR3aa
TRBD1 | TRBJ1-6 | NA | TRBV6-5 | TGTGCCAGCACCATCCGGGGACAGAATAATTCACCCCTCCACTTT | CASTIRGQNNSPLHF
NA | TRBJ1-1 | NA | TRBV7-9 | TGTGCCAGCAGCCTCCTAGCGGGCACTGAAGCTTTCTTT | CASSLLAGTEAFF
NA | TRBJ2-7 | few | TRBV6-2/TRBV6-3 | TGTGCCAGCAGTTACTCGGCCCTAGCCTACTACGAGCAGTACTTC | CASSYSALAYYEQYF
TRBD1 | TRBJ2-6 | NA | TRBV7-9 | TGTGCCAGCAGCGCCCAAGAGAAGACAGGGGACTCTGGGGCCAACGTCCTGACTTTC | CASSAQEKTGDSGANVLTF
TRBD1 | TRBJ1-2 | NA | TRBV29-1 | TGCAGCCTGGACAGGGAAAATGGCTACACCTTC | CSLDRENGYTF
NA | TRBJ1-5 | NA | TRBV2 | TGTGCCAGCAGAATGGGGGGGGGAGGCAATCAGCCCCAGCATTTT | CASRMGGGGNQPQHF
TRBD1 | TRBJ1-5 | NA | TRBV3-1/TRBV3-2 | TGTGCCAGCAGCCAAGAAGCTGCAGGGGGCCAACCCAACTTAGGTTTTAGTCACCAGCCCCAGCATTTT | CASSQEAAGGQPNLGFSHQPQHF
NA | TRBJ2-7 | NA | TRBV6-5 | TGTGCCAGCAGTTACGGAGGGGTCGGCTACGAGCAGTACTTC | CASSYGGVGYEQYF
TRBD1 | TRBJ1-2 | NA | TRBV5-4 | TGTGCCAGCAGCCGACCCGGGACAGGGGGCGATGGCTACACCTTC | CASSRPGTGGDGYTF
NA | TRBJ2-6 | NA | TRBV21-1 | TGTGCCAGCAGCAATAGGGGAAGGGGCAGGACGTCGAGGTCTGGGGCCAACGTCCTGACTTTC | CASSNRGRGRTSRSGANVLTF
NA | TRBJ1-3 | NA | TRBV10-1 | TGCGCCAGCAGCCTCGGACGGACGGGGAACACCATATATTTT | CASSLGRTGNTIYF
TRBD1 | TRBJ1-6 | NA | TRBV4-3 | TGCGCCAGCAGCCAGGTACCTCGCCGCGGACAGGCGAGCTCCTATAATTCACCCCTCCACTTT | CASSQVPRRGQASSYNSPLHF
TRBD1 | TRBJ1-4 | NA | TRBV19 | TGTGCCAGTAGTCCCGGACAGGTCGGCTATGAAAAACTGTTTTTT | CASSPGQVGYEKLFF
NA | TRBJ2-5 | NA | TRBV7-9 | TGTGCCAGCAGCCATAACCAGGGGATGGAGACCCAGTACTTC | CASSHNQGMETQYF
NA | TRBJ1-4 | NA | TRBV28 | TGTGCCAGCAACGCGCCTTCCGAGGATGAAAAACTGTTTTTT | CASNAPSEDEKLFF
NA | TRBJ1-1 | NA | TRBV19 | TGTGCCAGTAGTCTCGGTCTCCTGAACACTGAAGCTTTCTTT | CASSLGLLNTEAFF
TRBD1 | TRBJ1-2 | NA | TRBV6-1 | TGTGCCAGCAGTGAGATACATAGAAGGACAGGGGGGGACGGCTACACCTTC | CASSEIHRRTGGDGYTF
NA | TRBJ2-2 | few | TRBV19 | TGTGCTACGTCACGGAGGGGGAACACCGGGGAGCTGTTTTTT | CATSRRGNTGELFF
TRBD2 | TRBJ2-1 | NA | TRBV9 | TGTGCCAGCAGCGACCGGTTACTAGCGGGGTACAATGAGCAGTTCTTC | CASSDRLLAGYNEQFF
NA | TRBJ1-1 | NA | TRBV10-3 | TGTGCCAGCCGCGAATCTCCCCGACAGGCAGACACTGAAGCTTTCTTT | CASRESPRQADTEAFF
NA | TRBJ1-1 | NA | TRBV2 | TGTGCCAGCTTCCACACTAGGAGAACTGAAGCTTTCTTT | CASFHTRRTEAFF
TRBD1 | TRBJ2-7 | NA | TRBV6-2/TRBV6-3 | TGTGCCAGCAGTTTACCACTCCGGACAGGACCTCTCTACGAGCAGTACTTC | CASSLPLRTGPLYEQYF
TRBD1 | TRBJ1-6 | NA | TRBV3-1/TRBV3-2 | TGTGCCAGCAGCCTCCGGGGACAGACTCATTCACCCCTCCACTTT | CASSLRGQTHSPLHF
NA | TRBJ1-1 | once | TRBV10-3 | TGTGCCATCAATAACAGGGCCGGAGACACTGAAGCTTTCTTT | CAINNRAGDTEAFF
NA | TRBJ2-2 | NA | TRBV5-1 | TGCGCCAGCAGCTTGCTAGCTAACGTGCGCACCGGGGAGCTGTTTTTT | CASSLLANVRTGELFF
TRBD2 | TRBJ2-5 | NA | TRBV6-5 | TGTGCCAGCAGCGGGAGGGAAGGGGAGACCCAGTACTTC | CASSGREGETQYF
NA | TRBJ1-2 | NA | TRBV7-8 | TGTGCCAGCAGCTTAGCGATAGGGGATGGCTACACCTTC | CASSLAIGDGYTF
NA | TRBJ1-1 | once | TRBV12-3/TRBV12-4 | TGTGCCAGCAGTTTTCATAGGGGGGCTTTCTTT | CASSFHRGAFF
NA | TRBJ1-4 | NA | TRBV4-3 | TGCGCCAGCAGGGGGGCGTCGGGTGAAAAACTGTTTTTT | CASRGASGEKLFF
TRBD1 | TRBJ1-1 | NA | TRBV28 | TGTGCCAGCAGCCCTGGGACAGGTATGAACACTGAAGCTTTCTTT | CASSPGTGMNTEAFF
TRBD1 | TRBJ2-3 | NA | TRBV27 | TGTGCCAGCAGGGACAGGGGGCGGGATACGCAGTATTTT | CASRDRGRDTQYF
NA | TRBJ1-2 | NA | TRBV11-2 | TGTGCCAGCAGCTTAGACAAGAGGAACTATGGCTACACCTTC | CASSLDKRNYGYTF
TRBD1 | TRBJ1-1 | once | TRBV7-9 | TGTGCCAGCAGCCAGTGGACAGGGTTAGATAAAGCTTTCTTT | CASSQWTGLDKAFF
NA | TRBJ1-5 | once | TRBV6-5 | TGTGCCAGCAGTTACTCCCAGGGGTTCCAGCCCCAGCATTTT | CASSYSQGFQPQHF
TRBD2 | TRBJ2-2 | NA | TRBV28 | TGTGCCAGCAGTCCCTATCTAGCGGGAAAGACCGGGGAGCTGTTTTTT | CASSPYLAGKTGELFF
TRBD2 | TRBJ2-1 | NA | TRBV6-4 | TGTGCCAGCAGTGTAACTAGCGGGGGCTACAATGAGCAGTTCTTC | CASSVTSGGYNEQFF
TRBD1 | TRBJ1-2 | NA | TRBV4-2 | TGTGCCAGCAGCCAAGAAGCCGGGACAGGGGGCACTCATACCTTC | CASSQEAGTGGTHTF
TRBD1 | TRBJ1-3 | NA | TRBV27 | TGTGCCAGCAGCCGGACAGGGGAATCTGGAAACACCATATATTTT | CASSRTGESGNTIYF
TRBD2 | TRBJ2-1 | NA | TRBV5-1 | TGCGCCAGCAGTTCAGCTGGCGGGAGCAACAATGAGCAGTTCTTC | CASSSAGGSNNEQFF
NA | TRBJ2-3 | NA | TRBV2 | TGTGCCAGCAGTTCGACTCGACGCACCACAGATACGCAGTATTTT | CASSSTRRTTDTQYF
TRBD1 | TRBJ2-2 | once | TRBV28 | TGTGCCAGCAGTCGGACAGGGGGCGGCGGGGAGCTGTTTTTT | CASSRTGGGGELFF
NA | TRBJ1-5 | NA | TRBV6-1 | TGTGCCAGCAGTGACCGGGCAAGGGGTAGCAATCAGCCCCAGCATTTT | CASSDRARGSNQPQHF
NA | TRBJ1-1 | NA | TRBV28 | TGTGCCAGCAGGGGGAGAACTGAAGCTTTCTTT | CASRGRTEAFF
NA | TRBJ2-7 | NA | TRBV10-3 | TGTGCTAGCCGGGACTCCATTCTCTCCTACGAGCAGTACTTC | CASRDSILSYEQYF
TRBD2 | TRBJ2-1 | NA | TRBV2 | TGTGCCAGCAATGGCGGCGGGGGAACGTACAATGAGCAGTTCTTC | CASNGGGGTYNEQFF
NA | TRBJ1-1 | NA | TRBV7-3 | TGTGCCAGCAGCTCACAGGGCGGCATGAACACTGAAGCTTTCTTT | CASSSQGGMNTEAFF
NA | TRBJ1-6 | NA | TRBV5-1 | TGCGCCAGCAGCTTACTACAGGGAGAGTCACCCCTCCACTTT | CASSLLQGESPLHF
TRBD2 | TRBJ2-5 | NA | TRBV7-8 | TGTGCCAGCAGACCATCGCCTAGCGGGAGCGTCTTTCAAGAGACCCAGTACTTC | CASRPSPSGSVFQETQYF
NA | TRBJ2-6 | NA | TRBV7-6 | TGTGCCAGCAGCTTACGCGAGGGGGCCAACGTCCTGACTTTC | CASSLREGANVLTF
NA | TRBJ2-5 | NA | TRBV11-2 | TGTGCCAGCAGCTTAGACGCTATCGTAGAGACCCAGTACTTC | CASSLDAIVETQYF
NA | TRBJ1-3 | NA | TRBV6-1 | TGTGCCAGCAGTGAAGTCGTTTATGGGCTAGGAAACACCATATATTTT | CASSEVVYGLGNTIYF
NA | TRBJ2-3 | NA | TRBV6-5 | TGTGCCAGCAGTTACTCGGGCTCTAGCACAGATACGCAGTATTTT | CASSYSGSSTDTQYF
TRBD1 | TRBJ2-7 | NA | TRBV29-1 | TGCAGCGTTGAGGAGGACAGGGGGGGCTACGAGCAGTACTTC | CSVEEDRGGYEQYF
TRBD1 | TRBJ1-2 | NA | TRBV9 | TGTGCCAGCAGCGTAGACGGGACAGTCAGCTATGGCTACACCTTC | CASSVDGTVSYGYTF
TRBD2 | TRBJ2-3 | NA | TRBV3-1/TRBV3-2 | TGTGCCAGCAGCCAAAAAGAGGGGGTGACTAGCGGCACAGATACGCAGTATTTT | CASSQKEGVTSGTDTQYF